The 23 T cell receptor beta chains below come from one sample, sequenced in a study of graft-versus-host responses after intestinal transplantation. Investigators treated the graft tissue so that it released intraepithelial and lamina propria lymphocytes. Generated by immunoSEQ multiplex PCR, the TCRdb table keeps only in-frame clones and is missing some. The table lists 60,000 to 75,000 clones, about nine tenths of them singletons. Sequencing was performed on ileum tissue, taken approximately 370 days after transplant. These receptors all stem from a human patient who received an intestinal transplant, so some T cells may come from the graft donor.

The rearrangement uses TRBV12-5 and TRBJ2-5, with TRBD2 identical over 10 bases. The CDR3 has 15 residues. Germline V CDR1 and CDR2: LGHNT, FRNRAP. V lost 4 bases to trimming and J lost 3 bases; unmatched junction nucleotides: 5. The CDR3 loop is CASGWGGTSEETQYF. In nucleotides, the CDR3 is TGTGCTAGTGGTTGGGGCGGGACTAGCGAAGAGACCCAGTACTTC.

This chain uses TRBV5-1 with TRBJ2-3; 10 positions agree with TRBD1. The germline V gene has CDR1 SGHRS and CDR2 YFSETQ. J lost 2 bases, V lost 5 bases, and 5 bases had no gene match. This CDR3 spans 15 amino acids. The CDR3 DNA sequence: TGCGCCAGCAGGACAGGGGGCGACTACACAGATACGCAGTATTTT. Translated: CASRTGGDYTDTQYF.

This clone was seen once. The chain couples TRBV6-1 to TRBJ2-3, with a tentative D call TRBD2 (5 bases). The CDR3 has 17 residues. The V gene lost 2 bases and the J gene lost 1 base, with 16 bases spanning the gap. From germline, CDR1 is MNHNS and CDR2 SASEGT. The CDR3 DNA sequence: TGTGCCAGCAGTGAATCCCTCCTAAAAGCGGGCACAGATACGCAGTATTTT. It encodes CASSESLLKAGTDTQYF.

V and J are TRBV21-1 and TRBJ2-1; the table's D call TRBD1 went unverified against the DNA. TRBV21-1 represents a pseudogene. The CDR3 is 12 amino acids. CDR3 region: CASSRLANEQFF. CDR3 bases: TGTGCCAGCAGCAGGCTGGCCAATGAGCAGTTCTTC.

The chain uses TRBV4-1 and TRBJ2-7; the D gene could be TRBD1 or TRBD2 (5 bases each). Trimming took off 5 bases at V and 1 base at J, with 12 bases between the two ends. Looked up from germline, CDR1 is MGHRA and CDR2 is YSYEKL. The CDR3 covers 14 residues. The CDR3 reads CASSDWGSSYEQYF. CDR3 bases: TGCGCCAGCAGCGACTGGGGGTCTTCCTACGAGCAGTACTTC.

The chain recombines TRBV27 with TRBJ2-7, with D uncertain. The V gene's germline CDR1 is MNHEY and CDR2 SMNVEV (reference sequence). V gave up 4 bases and J gave up 5 bases, with 6 bases separating them. This CDR3 contains 11 residues. Written as DNA, the CDR3 is TGTGCCAGCAGTTCCTTTGACGAGCAGTACTTC. Translating gives CASSSFDEQYF.

This chain connects TRBV2 to TRBJ2-5; TRBD2 agrees at 14 bases. Trimming cost V 4 bases and J 5 bases; bases outside gene matches: 0. Germline loops: CDR1 SNHLY, CDR2 FYNNEI. This CDR3 has 14 residues. The CDR3 bases are TGTGCCAGCAGTGGGACTAGCGGGGGGGAGACCCAGTACTTC. This gives the protein CASSGTSGGETQYF.

The V gene is TRBV2, the J gene TRBJ1-5; no clear D. V was cut by 5 bases and J by 5 bases, with 13 bases left in between. Per germline, CDR1 SNHLY and CDR2 FYNNEI. CDR3 length: 14 amino acids. The CDR3 loop is CASSLDGSYQPQHF. The DNA of the CDR3 is TGTGCCAGCAGTCTTGACGGATCTTATCAGCCCCAGCATTTT. The entire variable domain, with the rest obtained from reference TRBV2 and TRBJ1-5, is as follows: EPEVTQTPSHQVTQMGQEVILRCVPISNHLYFYWYRQILGQKVEFLVSFYNNEISEKSEIFDDQFSVERPDGSNFTLKIRSTKLEDSAMYFCASSLDGSYQPQHFGDGTRLSIL.

This clone was detected once. The chain uses TRBV13 and TRBJ2-1; no definite D call. The CDR3 totals 15 residues. Germline-derived CDR1 and CDR2 are PRHDT and FYEKMQ (reference sequence). V lost 5 bases to trimming and J lost 1 base, with 12 bases between them. The CDR3 bases are TGTGCCAGCAGCGCGATAGGAGTATCCTACAATGAGCAGTTCTTC. Its protein is CASSAIGVSYNEQFF.

The rearrangement uses TRBV5-1 and TRBJ1-1; 7 bases line up with TRBD1. The germline V gene encodes CDR1 SGHRS and CDR2 YFSETQ. After removal of 3 bases from V and 2 bases from J, the junction contained 13 bases not matched to a gene. The CDR3 has 17 amino acids. The CDR3 here is CASSSPTGRIGNTEAFF. CDR3 bases: TGCGCCAGCAGCTCCCCGACAGGGCGGATCGGAAACACTGAAGCTTTCTTT.

V gene TRBV5-1 combines with J gene TRBJ2-2, with D perhaps TRBD2 (6 bases). Germline assignment: CDR1 SGHRS and CDR2 YFSETQ. Trimming shortened V by 4 bases and J by 6 bases, and 16 bases separated the two germline ends. This CDR3 has 15 amino acids. The CDR3 DNA follows: TGCGCCAGCAGCATGGACTATTGGGTGCCCGGGGAGCTGTTTTTT. Residues: CASSMDYWVPGELFF.

The V gene is TRBV7-9, the J gene TRBJ1-1; D remains unclear. The CDR3 has 14 residues. Trimming took 4 bases from V and 4 from J, leaving 13 bases between them. Germline loops: CDR1 SEHNR, CDR2 FQNEAQ (reference sequence). The CDR3 DNA follows: TGTGCCAGCAGCTGGACTAAGGTGGGCACTGAAGCTTTCTTT. Protein: CASSWTKVGTEAFF.

This sequence joins TRBV15 and TRBJ2-5; 10 bases fit TRBD2. The ends lost 5 bases at V and 4 bases at J; junction bases unmatched: 7. Germline assignment: CDR1 LNHNV and CDR2 YYDKDF (reference sequence). The CDR3 contains 15 residues. The CDR3 reads CATSGKRGGGETQYF. The CDR3 coding sequence is TGTGCCACCAGCGGAAAGCGGGGGGGCGGAGAGACCCAGTACTTC.

The genes are TRBV29-1 and TRBJ1-4; no firm D call. The CDR3 totals 11 residues. The ends were cut back, 0 bases at V and 11 bases at J, with 7 bases in the middle. Germline V gene sequence: CDR1 SQVTM, CDR2 ANQGSEA. CDR3 sequence: CSVEDGIKLFF. CDR3 nucleotides: TGCAGCGTTGAAGATGGTATCAAACTGTTTTTT. Drawing the rest from reference TRBV29-1 and TRBJ1-4, the complete variable domain is SAVISQKPSRDICQRGTSLTIQCQVDSQVTMMFWYRQQPGQSLTLIATANQGSEATYESGFVIDKFPISRPNLTFSTLTVSNMSPEDSSIYLCSVEDGIKLFFGSGTQLSVL.

The genes are TRBV9 and TRBJ2-1; D is ambiguous. This CDR3 is built from 15 residues. CDR1 is SGDLS, CDR2 YYNGEE, per germline. V dropped 0 bases and J dropped 5 bases, with 12 bases sitting between them. The CDR3 DNA reads TGTGCCAGCAGCGTAGGGGGTGCAGCCAACAATGAGCAGTTCTTC. Translation gives CASSVGGAANNEQFF.

The chain joins TRBV5-6 to TRBJ2-3; TRBD2 matches at 7 bases. The CDR3 has 15 residues. J was trimmed by 3 bases and V by 1 base; bases with no gene match: 5. The germline CDR1 and CDR2 sequences are SGHDT and YYEEEE. The CDR3 sequence is CASSLFLAETDTQYF. CDR3 in DNA: TGTGCCAGCAGCTTGTTTCTAGCGGAGACAGATACGCAGTATTTT.

The CDR3 sequence is CASSSSGTGSDTQYF. The CDR3 nucleotides are TGTGCCAGCAGCTCCTCCGGGACAGGGTCAGATACGCAGTATTTT. The chain recombines TRBV7-3 with TRBJ2-3; 9 bases map to TRBD1. V was pared by 4 bases and J by 4 bases, with 6 bases of the junction left unmatched. The CDR3 spans 15 residues. Germline CDR1 SGHTA, CDR2 FQGTGA.

The chain recombines TRBV2 with TRBJ2-1; TRBD2 matches at 12 bases. Germline values: CDR1 SNHLY, CDR2 FYNNEI. The V gene end was trimmed by 6 bases and the J gene end by 3 bases; junction bases not matched to a gene: 3. The CDR3 extends over 15 amino acids. The chain's CDR3 is CASRPTSGGYNEQFF. DNA of the CDR3: TGTGCCAGCAGGCCGACTAGCGGGGGCTACAATGAGCAGTTCTTC. The full variable domain, its missing parts supplied by reference TRBV2 and TRBJ2-1, is EPEVTQTPSHQVTQMGQEVILRCVPISNHLYFYWYRQILGQKVEFLVSFYNNEISEKSEIFDDQFSVERPDGSNFTLKIRSTKLEDSAMYFCASRPTSGGYNEQFFGPGTRLTVL.

The chain employs TRBV21-1 and TRBJ2-2; the table's D gene call, TRBD1, was not cross checked with the DNA. TRBV21-1 is an annotated pseudogene. The CDR3 has 19 amino acids. This CDR3 is CASSNAGDTGQGTTGELFF. CDR3 nucleotides: TGTGCCAGCAGCAACGCGGGGGACACGGGACAGGGGACCACCGGGGAGCTGTTTTTT.

This chain connects TRBV7-7 to TRBJ2-1; D is unresolved. Trimming took 1 base from V and 6 from J, leaving 7 bases between them. The length of the CDR3 is 13 residues. Germline-derived CDR1 and CDR2 are SSHAT and FNYEAQ (reference sequence). This CDR3 reads CASSLGTVNEQFF. The CDR3 region has the DNA TGTGCCAGCAGCTTAGGGACGGTCAATGAGCAGTTCTTC.

The chain employs TRBV2 and TRBJ2-1, with a possible D match to TRBD2 (5 bases). The V and J ends lost 9 bases and 2 bases respectively, with 11 bases between them. Germline CDR1 and CDR2: SNHLY and FYNNEI. CDR3 length equals 13 residues. The CDR3 bases are TGTGCCAGTGCTAGCTTAGCCTACAATGAGCAGTTCTTC. Translated: CASASLAYNEQFF.

The rearrangement links TRBV7-2 to TRBJ2-2; no definite D call. Germline CDR1 reads SGHTA; CDR2 reads FQGNSA. This CDR3 has 14 amino acids. Trimming removed 1 base from V and 4 bases from J, with 7 bases in between. The CDR3 spells CASSLVRATGELFF. Written as DNA, the CDR3 is TGTGCCAGCAGCTTAGTAAGGGCCACCGGGGAGCTGTTTTTT.

V usage is TRBV4-1 and J usage is TRBJ1-5; a weak D match, TRBD1 (6 bases). The V gene's germline CDR1 is MGHRA and CDR2 YSYEKL. CDR3 length: 15 residues. Trimming removed 1 base from V and 7 bases from J, with 14 bases in between. The CDR3 spells CASSQVSQGTQPQHF. The CDR3 DNA reads as TGCGCCAGCAGCCAAGTATCACAGGGCACCCAGCCCCAGCATTTT.